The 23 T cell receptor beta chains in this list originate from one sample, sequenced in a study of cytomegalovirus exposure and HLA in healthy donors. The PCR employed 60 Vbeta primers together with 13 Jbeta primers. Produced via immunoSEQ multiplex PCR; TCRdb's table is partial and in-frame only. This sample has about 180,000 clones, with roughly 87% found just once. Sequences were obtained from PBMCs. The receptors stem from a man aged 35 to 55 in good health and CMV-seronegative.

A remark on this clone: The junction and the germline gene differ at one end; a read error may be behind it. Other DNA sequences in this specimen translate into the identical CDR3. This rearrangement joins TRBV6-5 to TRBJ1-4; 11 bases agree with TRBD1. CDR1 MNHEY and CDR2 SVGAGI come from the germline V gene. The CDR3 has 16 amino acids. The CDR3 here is CASSYRGTGGNEKLFF. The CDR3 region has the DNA TGTGCCAGTAGTTACAGGGGGACAGGGGGAAATGAAAAACTGTTTTTT.

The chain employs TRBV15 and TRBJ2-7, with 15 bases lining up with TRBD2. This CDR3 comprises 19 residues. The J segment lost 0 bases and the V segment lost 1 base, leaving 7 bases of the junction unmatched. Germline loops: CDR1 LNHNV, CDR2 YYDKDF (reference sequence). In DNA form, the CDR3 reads TGTGCCACCAGCAGAGGTCCGGGACTAGCGGGAGGTTACTCCTACGAGCAGTACTTC. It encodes CATSRGPGLAGGYSYEQYF.

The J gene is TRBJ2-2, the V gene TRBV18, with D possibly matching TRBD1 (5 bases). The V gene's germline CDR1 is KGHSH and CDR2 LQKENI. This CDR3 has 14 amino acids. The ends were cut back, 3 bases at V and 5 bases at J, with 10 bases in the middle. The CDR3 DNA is TGTGCCAGCTCACCTACAGGAGCAACCGGGGAGCTGTTTTTT. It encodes CASSPTGATGELFF.

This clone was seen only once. CDR3 in amino acids: CASSTRTSGSLNEQFF. The CDR3 DNA sequence: TGTGCCAGCAGCACCCGGACTAGCGGGAGTTTGAATGAGCAGTTCTTC. The rearrangement uses TRBV7-2 and TRBJ2-1; 13 positions agree with TRBD2. CDR1 is SGHTA and CDR2 is FQGNSA in the germline V gene. The CDR3 extends over 16 amino acids. With V trimmed by 5 bases and J by 7 bases, 8 bases remained unmatched.

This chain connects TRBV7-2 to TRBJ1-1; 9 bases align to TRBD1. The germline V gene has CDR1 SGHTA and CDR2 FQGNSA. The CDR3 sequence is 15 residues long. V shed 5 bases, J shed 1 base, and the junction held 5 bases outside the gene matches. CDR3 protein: CASSVGQGTNTEAFF. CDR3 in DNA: TGTGCCAGCAGCGTCGGACAGGGGACGAACACTGAAGCTTTCTTT.

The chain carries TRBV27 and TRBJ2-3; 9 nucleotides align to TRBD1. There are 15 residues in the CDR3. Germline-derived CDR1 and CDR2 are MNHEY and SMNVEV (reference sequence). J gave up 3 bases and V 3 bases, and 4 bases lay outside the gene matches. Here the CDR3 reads CASSFGTGRTDTQYF. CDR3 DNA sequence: TGTGCCAGCAGTTTTGGGACAGGGAGGACAGATACGCAGTATTTT.

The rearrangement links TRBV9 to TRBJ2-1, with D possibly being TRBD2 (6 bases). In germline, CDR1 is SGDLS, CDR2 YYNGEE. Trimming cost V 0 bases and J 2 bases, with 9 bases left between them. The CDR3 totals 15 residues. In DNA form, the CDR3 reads TGTGCCAGCAGCGTAGGCACTAGCCCCTACAATGAGCAGTTCTTC. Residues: CASSVGTSPYNEQFF.

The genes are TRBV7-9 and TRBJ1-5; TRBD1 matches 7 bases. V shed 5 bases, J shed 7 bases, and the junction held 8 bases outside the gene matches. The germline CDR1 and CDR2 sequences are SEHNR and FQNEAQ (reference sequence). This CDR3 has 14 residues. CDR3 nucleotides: TGTGCCAGCAGCCCCGAGGGGGCAATACAGCCCCAGCATTTT. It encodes CASSPEGAIQPQHF.

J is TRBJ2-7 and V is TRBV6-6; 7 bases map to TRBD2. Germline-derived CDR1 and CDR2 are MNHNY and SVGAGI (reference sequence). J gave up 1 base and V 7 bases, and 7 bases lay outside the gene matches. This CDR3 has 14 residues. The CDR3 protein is CASTWGGSSYEQYF. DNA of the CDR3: TGTGCCAGCACCTGGGGGGGGTCGTCCTACGAGCAGTACTTC.

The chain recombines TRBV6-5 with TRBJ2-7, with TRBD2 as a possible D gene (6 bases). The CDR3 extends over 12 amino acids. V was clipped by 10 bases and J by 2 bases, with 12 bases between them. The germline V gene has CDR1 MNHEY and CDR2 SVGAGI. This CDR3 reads CATGGNTYEQYF. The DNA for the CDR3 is TGTGCCACAGGCGGGAATACCTACGAGCAGTACTTC.

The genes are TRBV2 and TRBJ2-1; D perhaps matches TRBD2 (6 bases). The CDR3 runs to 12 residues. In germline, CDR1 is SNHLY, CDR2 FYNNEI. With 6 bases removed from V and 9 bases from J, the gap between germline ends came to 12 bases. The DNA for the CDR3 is TGTGCCAGCAGCCTAGCGAGGGGTGAGCAGTTCTTC. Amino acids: CASSLARGEQFF.

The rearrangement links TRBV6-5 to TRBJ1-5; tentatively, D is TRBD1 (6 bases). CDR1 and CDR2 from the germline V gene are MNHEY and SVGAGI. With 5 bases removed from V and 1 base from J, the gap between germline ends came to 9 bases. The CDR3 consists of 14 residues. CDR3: CASSRTASNQPQHF. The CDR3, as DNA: TGTGCCAGCAGTCGGACAGCCAGCAATCAGCCCCAGCATTTT.

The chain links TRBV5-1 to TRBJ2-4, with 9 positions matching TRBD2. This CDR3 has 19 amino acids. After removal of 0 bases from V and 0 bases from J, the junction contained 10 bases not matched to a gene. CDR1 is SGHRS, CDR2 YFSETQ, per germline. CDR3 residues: CASSLEGASGNIAKNIQYF. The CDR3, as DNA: TGCGCCAGCAGCTTGGAAGGGGCTAGCGGGAATATAGCCAAAAACATTCAGTACTTC. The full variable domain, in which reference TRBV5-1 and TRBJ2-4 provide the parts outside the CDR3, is KAGVTQTPRYLIKTRGQQVTLSCSPISGHRSVSWYQQTPGQGLQFLFEYFSETQRNKGNFPGRFSGRQFSNSRSEMNVSTLELGDSALYLCASSLEGASGNIAKNIQYFGAGTRLSVL.

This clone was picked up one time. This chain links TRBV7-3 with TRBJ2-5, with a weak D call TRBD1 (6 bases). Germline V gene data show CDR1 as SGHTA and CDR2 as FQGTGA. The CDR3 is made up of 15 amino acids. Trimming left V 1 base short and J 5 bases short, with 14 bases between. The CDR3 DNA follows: TGTGCCAGCAGCTTAAACGGGGCTAGGGGGGAGACCCAGTACTTC. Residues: CASSLNGARGETQYF.

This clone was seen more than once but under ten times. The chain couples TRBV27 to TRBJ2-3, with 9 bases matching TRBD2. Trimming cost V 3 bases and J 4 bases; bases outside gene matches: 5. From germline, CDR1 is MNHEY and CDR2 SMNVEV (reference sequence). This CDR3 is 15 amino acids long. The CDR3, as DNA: TGTGCCAGCAGTTTTTCCCAGCGGGGGGCAGATACGCAGTATTTT. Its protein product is CASSFSQRGADTQYF.

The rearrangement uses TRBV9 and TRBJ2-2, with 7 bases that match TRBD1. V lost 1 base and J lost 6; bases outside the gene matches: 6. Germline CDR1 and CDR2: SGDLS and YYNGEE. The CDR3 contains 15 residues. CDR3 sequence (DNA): TGTGCCAGCAGCGTAACAGGGGCCCCCGCCGGGGAGCTGTTTTTT. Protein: CASSVTGAPAGELFF.

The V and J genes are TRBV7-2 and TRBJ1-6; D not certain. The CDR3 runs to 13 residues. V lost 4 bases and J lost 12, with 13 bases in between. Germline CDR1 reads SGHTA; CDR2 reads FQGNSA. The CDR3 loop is CASSSLDSRPLHF. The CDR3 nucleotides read TGTGCCAGCAGCTCTCTCGATTCGCGACCCCTCCACTTT.

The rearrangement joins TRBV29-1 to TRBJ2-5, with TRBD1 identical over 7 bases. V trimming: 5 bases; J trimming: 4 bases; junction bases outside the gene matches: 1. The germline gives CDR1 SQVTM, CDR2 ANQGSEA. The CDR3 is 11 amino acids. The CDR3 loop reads CSVNRGETQYF. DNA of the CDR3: TGCAGCGTTAACAGGGGAGAGACCCAGTACTTC. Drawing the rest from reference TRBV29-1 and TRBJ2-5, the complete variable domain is SAVISQKPSRDICQRGTSLTIQCQVDSQVTMMFWYRQQPGQSLTLIATANQGSEATYESGFVIDKFPISRPNLTFSTLTVSNMSPEDSSIYLCSVNRGETQYFGPGTRLLVL.

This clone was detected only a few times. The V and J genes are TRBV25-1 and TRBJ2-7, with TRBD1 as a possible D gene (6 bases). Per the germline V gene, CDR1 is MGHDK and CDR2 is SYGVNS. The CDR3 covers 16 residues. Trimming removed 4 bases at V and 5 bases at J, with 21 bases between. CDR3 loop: CASSVLGGQGNNEQYF. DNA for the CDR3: TGTGCCAGCAGTGTCCTTGGCGGGCAGGGGAACAACGAGCAGTACTTC.

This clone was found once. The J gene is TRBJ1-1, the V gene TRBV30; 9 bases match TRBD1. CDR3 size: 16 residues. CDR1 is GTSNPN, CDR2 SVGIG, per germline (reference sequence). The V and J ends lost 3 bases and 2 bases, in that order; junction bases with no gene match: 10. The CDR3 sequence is CAWRTGGAGRNTEAFF. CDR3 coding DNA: TGTGCCTGGAGAACAGGGGGCGCGGGTCGAAACACTGAAGCTTTCTTT.

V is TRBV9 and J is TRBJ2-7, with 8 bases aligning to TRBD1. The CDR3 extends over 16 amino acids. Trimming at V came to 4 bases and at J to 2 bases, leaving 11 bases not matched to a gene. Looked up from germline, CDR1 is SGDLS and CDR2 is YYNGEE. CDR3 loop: CASSMPGTGLPYEQYF. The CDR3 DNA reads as TGTGCCAGCAGCATGCCCGGGACAGGACTCCCCTACGAGCAGTACTTC. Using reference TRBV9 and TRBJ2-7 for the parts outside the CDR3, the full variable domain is DSGVTQTPKHLITATGQRVTLRCSPRSGDLSVYWYQQSLDQGLQFLIQYYNGEERAKGNILERFSAQQFPDLHSELNLSSLELGDSALYFCASSMPGTGLPYEQYFGPGTRLTVT.

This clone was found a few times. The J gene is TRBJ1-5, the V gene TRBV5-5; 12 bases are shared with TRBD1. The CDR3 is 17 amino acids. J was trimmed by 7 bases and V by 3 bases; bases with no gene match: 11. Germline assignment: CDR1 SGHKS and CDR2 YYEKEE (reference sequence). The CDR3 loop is CASSSRPGQGAGQPQHF. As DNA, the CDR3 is TGTGCCAGCAGCTCGAGACCGGGACAGGGGGCAGGACAGCCCCAGCATTTT. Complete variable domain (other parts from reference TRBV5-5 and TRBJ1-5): DAGVTQSPTHLIKTRGQQVTLRCSPISGHKSVSWYQQVLGQGPQFIFQYYEKEERGRGNFPDRFSARQFPNYSSELNVNALLLGDSALYLCASSSRPGQGAGQPQHFGDGTRLSIL.

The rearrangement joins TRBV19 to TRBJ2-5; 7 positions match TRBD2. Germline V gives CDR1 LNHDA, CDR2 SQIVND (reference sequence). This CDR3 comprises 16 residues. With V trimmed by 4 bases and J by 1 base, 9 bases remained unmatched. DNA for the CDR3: TGTGCCAGTAGTAGGCCCGGGGCTAGCGGCCAAGAGACCCAGTACTTC. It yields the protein CASSRPGASGQETQYF.